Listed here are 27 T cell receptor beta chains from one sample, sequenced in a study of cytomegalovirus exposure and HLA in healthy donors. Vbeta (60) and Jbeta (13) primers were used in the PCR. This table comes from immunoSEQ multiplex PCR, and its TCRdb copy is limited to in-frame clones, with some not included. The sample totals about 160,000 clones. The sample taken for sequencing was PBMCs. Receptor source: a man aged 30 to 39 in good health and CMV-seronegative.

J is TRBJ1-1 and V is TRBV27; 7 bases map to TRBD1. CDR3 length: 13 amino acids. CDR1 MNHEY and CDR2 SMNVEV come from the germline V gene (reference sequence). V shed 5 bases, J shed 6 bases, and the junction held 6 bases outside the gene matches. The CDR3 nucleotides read TGTGCCAGCAGTCCTTGGACAGGCCCTGAAGCTTTCTTT. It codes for CASSPWTGPEAFF.

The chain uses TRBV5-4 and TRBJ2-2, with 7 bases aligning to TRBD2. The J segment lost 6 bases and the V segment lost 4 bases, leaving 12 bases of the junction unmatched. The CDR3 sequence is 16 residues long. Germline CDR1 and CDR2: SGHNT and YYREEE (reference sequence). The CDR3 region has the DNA TGTGCCAGCAGCCGACTGGCGGGAGAGGTCGCCGGGGAGCTGTTTTTT. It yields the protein CASSRLAGEVAGELFF.

CDR3 residues: CASSITGTQTAYGYTF. As DNA, the CDR3 is TGTGCCAGTAGTATTACCGGGACACAGACTGCCTATGGCTACACCTTC. V and J are TRBV19 and TRBJ1-2; tentatively, D is TRBD1 (6 bases). Trimming removed 3 bases at V and 4 bases at J, with 18 bases between. The CDR3 is 16 residues long. The germline V gene encodes CDR1 LNHDA and CDR2 SQIVND (reference sequence).

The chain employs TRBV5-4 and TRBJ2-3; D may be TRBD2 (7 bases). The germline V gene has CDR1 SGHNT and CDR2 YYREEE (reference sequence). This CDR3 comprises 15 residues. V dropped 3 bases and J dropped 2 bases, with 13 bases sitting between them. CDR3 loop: CASSYGRGATDTQYF. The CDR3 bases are TGTGCCAGCAGCTACGGACGGGGGGCCACAGATACGCAGTATTTT.

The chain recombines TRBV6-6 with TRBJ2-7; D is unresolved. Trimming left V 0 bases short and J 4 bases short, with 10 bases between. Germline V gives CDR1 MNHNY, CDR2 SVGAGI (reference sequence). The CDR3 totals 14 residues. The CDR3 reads CASSYSHGRYEQYF. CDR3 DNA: TGTGCCAGCAGTTACTCCCATGGCCGATACGAGCAGTACTTC.

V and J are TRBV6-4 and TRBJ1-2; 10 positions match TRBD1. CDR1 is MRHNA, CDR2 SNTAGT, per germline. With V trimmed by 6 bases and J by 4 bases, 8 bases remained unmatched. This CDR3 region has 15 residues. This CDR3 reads CASSLGTGEGYGYTF. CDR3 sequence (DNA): TGTGCCAGCAGCCTAGGGACAGGGGAAGGCTATGGCTACACCTTC.

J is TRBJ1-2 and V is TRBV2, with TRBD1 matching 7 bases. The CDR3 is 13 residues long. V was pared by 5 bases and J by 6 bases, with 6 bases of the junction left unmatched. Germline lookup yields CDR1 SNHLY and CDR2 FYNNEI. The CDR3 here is CASSYTGADGYTF. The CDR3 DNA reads TGTGCCAGCAGTTATACAGGGGCAGATGGCTACACCTTC.

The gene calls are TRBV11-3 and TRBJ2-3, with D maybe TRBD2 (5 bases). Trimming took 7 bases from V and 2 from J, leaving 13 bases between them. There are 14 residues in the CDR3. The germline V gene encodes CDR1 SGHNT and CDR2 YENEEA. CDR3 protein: CASTLIATTDTQYF. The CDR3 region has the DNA TGTGCCAGCACCCTAATAGCGACCACAGATACGCAGTATTTT.

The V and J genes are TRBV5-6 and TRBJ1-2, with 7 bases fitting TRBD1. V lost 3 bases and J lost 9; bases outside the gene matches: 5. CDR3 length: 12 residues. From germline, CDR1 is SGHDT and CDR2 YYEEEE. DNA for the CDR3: TGTGCCAGCAGCTCAAACAGGGGCAGCTACACCTTC. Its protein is CASSSNRGSYTF.

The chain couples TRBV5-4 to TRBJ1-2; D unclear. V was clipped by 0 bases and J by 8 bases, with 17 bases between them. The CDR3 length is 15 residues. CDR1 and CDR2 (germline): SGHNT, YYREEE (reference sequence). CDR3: CASSLANSLAGGYTF. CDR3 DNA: TGTGCCAGCAGCTTGGCAAACAGCCTGGCGGGAGGCTACACCTTC.

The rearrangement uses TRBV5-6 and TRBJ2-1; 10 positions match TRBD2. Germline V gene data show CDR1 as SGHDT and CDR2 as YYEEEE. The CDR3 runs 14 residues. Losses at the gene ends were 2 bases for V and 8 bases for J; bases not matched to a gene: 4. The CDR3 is CASSFLAGAYEQFF. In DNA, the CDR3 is TGTGCCAGCAGCTTCCTAGCGGGAGCATATGAGCAGTTCTTC.

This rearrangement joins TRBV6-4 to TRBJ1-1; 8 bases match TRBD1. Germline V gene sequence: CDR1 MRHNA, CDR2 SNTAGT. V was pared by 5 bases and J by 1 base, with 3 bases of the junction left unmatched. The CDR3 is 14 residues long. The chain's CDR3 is CASSPTGANTEAFF. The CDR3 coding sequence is TGTGCCAGCAGTCCGACAGGGGCGAACACTGAAGCTTTCTTT.

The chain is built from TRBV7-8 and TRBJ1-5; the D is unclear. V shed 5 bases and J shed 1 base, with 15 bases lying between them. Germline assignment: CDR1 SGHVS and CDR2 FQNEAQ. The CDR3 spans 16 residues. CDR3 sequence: CASSTHRDLSNQPQHF. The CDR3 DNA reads TGTGCCAGCAGCACCCACCGAGACTTGAGCAATCAGCCCCAGCATTTT.

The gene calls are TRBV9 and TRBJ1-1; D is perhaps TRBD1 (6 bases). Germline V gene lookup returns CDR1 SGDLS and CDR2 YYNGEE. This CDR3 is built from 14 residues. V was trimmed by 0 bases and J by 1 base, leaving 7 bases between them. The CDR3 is CASSVGQENTEAFF. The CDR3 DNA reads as TGTGCCAGCAGCGTAGGACAGGAGAACACTGAAGCTTTCTTT.

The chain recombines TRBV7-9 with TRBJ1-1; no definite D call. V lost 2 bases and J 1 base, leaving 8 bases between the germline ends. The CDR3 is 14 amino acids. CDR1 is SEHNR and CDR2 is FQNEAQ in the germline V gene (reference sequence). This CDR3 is CASSLNSKNTEAFF. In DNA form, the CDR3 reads TGTGCCAGCAGCTTAAACAGCAAGAACACTGAAGCTTTCTTT.

CDR3 bases: TGTGCCAGCAGTGTGGCGGGAAGGGAAGATACGCAGTATTTT. Its protein is CASSVAGREDTQYF. This sequence joins TRBV6-1 and TRBJ2-3, with D perhaps matching TRBD2 (6 bases). In germline, CDR1 is MNHNS, CDR2 SASEGT. Trimming shortened V by 4 bases and J by 5 bases, and 13 bases separated the two germline ends. The CDR3 runs 14 residues.

The CDR3 is CASSAGIAGGVGDTQYF. DNA of the CDR3: TGCGCCAGCAGCGCAGGAATAGCGGGAGGGGTAGGGGATACGCAGTATTTT. The chain uses TRBV5-1 and TRBJ2-3; 11 bases line up with TRBD2. Germline lookup yields CDR1 SGHRS and CDR2 YFSETQ. There are 17 residues in the CDR3. V shed 4 bases, J shed 6 bases, and the junction held 13 bases outside the gene matches.

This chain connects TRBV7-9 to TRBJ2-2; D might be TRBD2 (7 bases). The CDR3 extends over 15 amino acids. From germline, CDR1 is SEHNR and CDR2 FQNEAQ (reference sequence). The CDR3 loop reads CASVSGGLNTGELFF. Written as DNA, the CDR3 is TGTGCGAGCGTATCGGGGGGCTTGAACACCGGGGAGCTGTTTTTT.

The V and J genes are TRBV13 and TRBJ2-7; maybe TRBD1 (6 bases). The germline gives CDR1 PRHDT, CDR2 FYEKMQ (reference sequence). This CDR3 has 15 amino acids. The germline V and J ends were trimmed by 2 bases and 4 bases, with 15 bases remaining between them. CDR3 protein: CASSLLDSSSYEQYF. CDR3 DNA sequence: TGTGCCAGCAGCTTATTGGACAGCTCCTCGTACGAGCAGTACTTC.

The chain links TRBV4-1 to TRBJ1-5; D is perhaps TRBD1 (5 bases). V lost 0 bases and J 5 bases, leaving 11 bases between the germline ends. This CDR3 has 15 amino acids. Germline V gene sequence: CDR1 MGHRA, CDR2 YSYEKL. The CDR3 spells CASSQDLRGDQPQHF. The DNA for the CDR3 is TGCGCCAGCAGCCAAGATCTGCGGGGGGATCAGCCCCAGCATTTT.

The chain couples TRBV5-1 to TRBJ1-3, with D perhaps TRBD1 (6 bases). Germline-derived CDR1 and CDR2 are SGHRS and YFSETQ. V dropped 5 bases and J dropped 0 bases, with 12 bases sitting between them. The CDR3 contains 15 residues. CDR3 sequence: CASRQGSDSGNTIYF. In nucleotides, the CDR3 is TGCGCCAGCAGACAGGGCTCCGACTCTGGAAACACCATATATTTT.

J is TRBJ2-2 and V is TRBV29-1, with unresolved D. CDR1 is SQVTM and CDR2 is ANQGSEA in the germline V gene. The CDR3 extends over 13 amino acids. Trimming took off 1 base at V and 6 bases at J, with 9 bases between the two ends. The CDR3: CSVEGLAAGELFF. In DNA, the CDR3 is TGCAGCGTTGAAGGGTTGGCAGCCGGGGAGCTGTTTTTT.

CDR3 in DNA: TGTGCCATCAGGAGAACGGAGAGCTCCTATAATTCACCCCTCCACTTT. It specifies CAIRRTESSYNSPLHF. The V call is TRBV10-3, the J call TRBJ1-6; D is undetermined. The CDR3 is made up of 16 amino acids. Germline CDR1 and CDR2: ENHRY and SYGVKD. V gave up 6 bases and J gave up 0 bases, with 12 bases separating them.

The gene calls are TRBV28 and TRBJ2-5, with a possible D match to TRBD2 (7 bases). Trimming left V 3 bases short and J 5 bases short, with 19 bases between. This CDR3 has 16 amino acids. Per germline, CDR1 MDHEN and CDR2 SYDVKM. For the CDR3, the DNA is TGTGCCAGCAGTTTGGGGGGGGCTTTAAGTCTCGAGACCCAGTACTTC. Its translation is CASSLGGALSLETQYF.

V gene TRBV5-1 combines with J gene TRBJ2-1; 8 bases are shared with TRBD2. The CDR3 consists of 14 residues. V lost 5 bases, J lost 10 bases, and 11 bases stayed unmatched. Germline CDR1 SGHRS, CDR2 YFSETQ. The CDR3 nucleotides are TGCGCCAGCAGGATGAATAGCGGGAACGAGGAGCAGTTCTTC. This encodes CASRMNSGNEEQFF.

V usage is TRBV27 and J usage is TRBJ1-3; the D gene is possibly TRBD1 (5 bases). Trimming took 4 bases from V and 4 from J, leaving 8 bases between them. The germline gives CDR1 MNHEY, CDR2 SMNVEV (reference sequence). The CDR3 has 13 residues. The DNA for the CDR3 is TGTGCCAGCAGTTCGCAGGGAGGAAACACCATATATTTT. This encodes CASSSQGGNTIYF.

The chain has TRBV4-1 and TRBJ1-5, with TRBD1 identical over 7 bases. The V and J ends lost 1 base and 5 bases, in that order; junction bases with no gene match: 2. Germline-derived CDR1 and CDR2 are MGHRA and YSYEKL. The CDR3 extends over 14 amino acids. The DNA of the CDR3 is TGCGCCAGCAGCCAAGGGACAGGATATCAGCCCCAGCATTTT. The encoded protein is CASSQGTGYQPQHF.